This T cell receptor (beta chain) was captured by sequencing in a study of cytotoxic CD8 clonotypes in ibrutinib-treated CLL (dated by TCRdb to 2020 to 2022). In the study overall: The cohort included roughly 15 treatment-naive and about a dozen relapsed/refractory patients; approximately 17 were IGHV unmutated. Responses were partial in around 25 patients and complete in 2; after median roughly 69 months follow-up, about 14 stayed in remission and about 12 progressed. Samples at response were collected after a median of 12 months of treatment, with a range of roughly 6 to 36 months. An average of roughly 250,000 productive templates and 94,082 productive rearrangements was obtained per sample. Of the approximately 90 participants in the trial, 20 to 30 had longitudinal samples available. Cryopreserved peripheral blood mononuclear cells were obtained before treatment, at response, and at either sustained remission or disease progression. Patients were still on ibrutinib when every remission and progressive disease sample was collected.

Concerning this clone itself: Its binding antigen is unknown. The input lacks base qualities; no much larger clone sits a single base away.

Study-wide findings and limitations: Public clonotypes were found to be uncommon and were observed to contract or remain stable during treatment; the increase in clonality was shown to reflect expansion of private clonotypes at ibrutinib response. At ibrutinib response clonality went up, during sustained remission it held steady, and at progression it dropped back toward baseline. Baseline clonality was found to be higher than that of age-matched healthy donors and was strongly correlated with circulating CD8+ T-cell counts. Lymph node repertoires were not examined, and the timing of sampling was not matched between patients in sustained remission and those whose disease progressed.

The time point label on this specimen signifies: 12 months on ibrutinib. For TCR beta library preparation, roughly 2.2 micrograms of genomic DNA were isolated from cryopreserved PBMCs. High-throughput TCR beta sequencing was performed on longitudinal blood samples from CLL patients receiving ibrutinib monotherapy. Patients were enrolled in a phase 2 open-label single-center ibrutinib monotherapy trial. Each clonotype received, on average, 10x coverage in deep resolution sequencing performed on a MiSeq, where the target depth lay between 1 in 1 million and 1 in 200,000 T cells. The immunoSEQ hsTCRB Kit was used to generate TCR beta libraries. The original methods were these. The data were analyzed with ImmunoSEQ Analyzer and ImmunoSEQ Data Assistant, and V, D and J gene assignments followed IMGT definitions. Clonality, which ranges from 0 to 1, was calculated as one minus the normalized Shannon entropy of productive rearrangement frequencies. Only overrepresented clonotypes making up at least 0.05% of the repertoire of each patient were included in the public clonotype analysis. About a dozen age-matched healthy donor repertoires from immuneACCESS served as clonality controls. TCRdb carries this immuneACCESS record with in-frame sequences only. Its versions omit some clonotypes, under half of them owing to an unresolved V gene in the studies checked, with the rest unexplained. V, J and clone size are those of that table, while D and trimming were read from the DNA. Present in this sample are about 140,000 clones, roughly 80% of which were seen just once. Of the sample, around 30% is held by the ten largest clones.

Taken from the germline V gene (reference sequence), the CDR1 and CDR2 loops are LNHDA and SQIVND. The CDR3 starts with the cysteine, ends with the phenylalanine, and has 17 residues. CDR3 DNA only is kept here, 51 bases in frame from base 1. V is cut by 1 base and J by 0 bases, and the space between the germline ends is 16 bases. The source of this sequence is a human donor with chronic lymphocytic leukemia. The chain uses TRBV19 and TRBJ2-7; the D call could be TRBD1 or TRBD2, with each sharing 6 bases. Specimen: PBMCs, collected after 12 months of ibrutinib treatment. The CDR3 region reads CASSIGQAWGDSYEQYF. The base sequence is TGTGCCAGTAGTATAGGACAGGCCTGGGGGGACTCCTACGAGCAGTACTTC.